The next 29 T cell receptor beta chains were all read from a single sample in a study of low-dose radiotherapy and immunotherapy resistance in tumors. First-strand cDNA used TRAV- and TRBV-specific primers, covering alpha and beta chains. The authors amplified TCRs for about 20 PCR cycles with a constant-region primer and a V-primer adapter. TCRdb re-called the reads with MiXCR, one entry per CDR3 protein. The table lists over 7,000 distinct CDR3 sequences, around 63% of them singletons. These receptors came from a human donor with advanced metastatic prostate, ovarian, gallbladder or colorectal cancer (not recorded which). This table probably holds off-target reads from a library built for another chain.

J is TRBJ2-2 and V is TRBV20-1; D gene uncertain. The CDR3 is made up of 14 amino acids. V was shortened by 6 bases and J by 2 bases, with 13 bases between the two germline ends. Germline CDR1 and CDR2: DFQATT and SNEGSKA (reference sequence). CDR3 sequence reads: CSAPSILNTGELFF. CDR3 bases: TGCAGTGCCCCGAGTATACTCAACACCGGGGAGCTGTTTTTT.

This clonotype was seen just once. The chain is built from TRBV10-3 and TRBJ1-1; D gene uncertain. CDR1 and CDR2 from the germline V gene are ENHRY and SYGVKD. CDR3 length: 13 amino acids. The ends were cut back, 0 bases at V and 1 base at J, with 3 bases in the middle. CDR3 sequence reads: CAISESQNTEAFF. CDR3 in DNA: TGTGCCATCAGTGAGTCTCAGAACACTGAAGCTTTCTTT.

The V and J genes are TRBV6-8 and TRBJ1-1; D may be TRBD1 (6 bases). The CDR3 contains 14 residues. Germline values: CDR1 MNHGY, CDR2 SAAAGT. The V gene lost 7 bases and the J gene lost 3 bases, with 15 bases spanning the gap. The CDR3 nucleotides read TGTGCCAGCACTTCGGGGGGGGCGGACACTGAAGCTTTCTTT. Amino acids: CASTSGGADTEAFF.

This clonotype came up a few times. The CDR3, as DNA: TGCAGCGTTGAAAGACGGCTTAACACTGAAGCTTTCTTT. Encoded protein: CSVERRLNTEAFF. The chain combines TRBV29-1 with TRBJ1-1; D gene uncertain. Germline assignment: CDR1 SQVTM and CDR2 ANQGSEA. V lost 2 bases and J 2 bases, leaving 9 bases between the germline ends. The CDR3 runs to 13 residues.

This chain uses TRBV10-3 with TRBJ2-3; 8 nucleotides match TRBD2. This CDR3 is 14 amino acids long. The germline V gene encodes CDR1 ENHRY and CDR2 SYGVKD. The V segment lost 11 bases and the J segment 2 bases; nucleotides outside the gene matches: 9. The CDR3 spells CASALAGFTDTQYF. CDR3 in DNA: TGTGCCTCCGCTCTAGCGGGTTTCACAGATACGCAGTATTTT.

The chain uses TRBV3-1 and TRBJ2-7, with D perhaps TRBD1 (5 bases). The V and J ends lost 2 bases and 6 bases respectively, with 20 bases between them. Germline loops: CDR1 LGHDT, CDR2 YNNKEL (reference sequence). CDR3 length: 16 amino acids. The CDR3 region is CASSQSLDTAFAEQYF. CDR3 DNA: TGTGCCAGCAGCCAATCGCTGGACACCGCCTTCGCCGAGCAGTACTTC.

CDR3: CASSILNTGELFF. The CDR3 DNA is TGTGCCAGTAGTATACTTAACACCGGGGAGCTGTTTTTT. This chain uses TRBV19 with TRBJ2-2; D unclear. The CDR3 totals 13 residues. Trimming left V 2 bases short and J 2 bases short, with 3 bases between. Germline assignment: CDR1 LNHDA and CDR2 SQIVND (reference sequence).

This sequence joins TRBV4-1 and TRBJ1-1, with a weak D call TRBD1 (5 bases). CDR3 length: 16 amino acids. V lost 0 bases and J 1 base, leaving 12 bases between the germline ends. Germline CDR1 reads MGHRA; CDR2 reads YSYEKL. CDR3 in DNA: TGCGCCAGCAGCCAAGATGGGCAGGGACCGAACACTGAAGCTTTCTTT. Translating gives CASSQDGQGPNTEAFF.

This clonotype was observed a few times. The V call is TRBV6-6, the J call TRBJ2-7; the D gene is possibly TRBD1 (6 bases). The germline gives CDR1 MNHNY, CDR2 SVGAGI (reference sequence). This CDR3 has 14 residues. V was trimmed by 7 bases and J by 2 bases, leaving 15 bases between them. CDR3 in amino acids: CASTPTGFPYEQYF. CDR3 nucleotide sequence: TGTGCCAGCACTCCCACAGGGTTCCCCTACGAGCAGTACTTC.

V is TRBV23-1 and J is TRBJ2-7; maybe TRBD1 (6 bases). TRBV23-1 carries the ORF label, with uncertain function. The ends were cut back, 0 bases at V and 2 bases at J, with 8 bases in the middle. The CDR3 runs 14 residues. In DNA, the CDR3 is TGCGCCAGCAGTCAATCAGGGACACCCTACGAGCAGTACTTC. Translating it yields CASSQSGTPYEQYF.

This chain connects TRBV5-1 to TRBJ2-2; TRBD1 might be the D (5 bases). V lost 0 bases and J 1 base, leaving 10 bases between the germline ends. The CDR3 sequence is 16 residues long. The V gene's germline CDR1 is SGHRS and CDR2 YFSETQ. In nucleotides, the CDR3 is TGCGCCAGCAGCTTGGGACAGTCCCGGAACACCGGGGAGCTGTTTTTT. It is translated as CASSLGQSRNTGELFF. Full variable domain (outside the CDR3, taken from reference TRBV5-1 and TRBJ2-2): KAGVTQTPRYLIKTRGQQVTLSCSPISGHRSVSWYQQTPGQGLQFLFEYFSETQRNKGNFPGRFSGRQFSNSRSEMNVSTLELGDSALYLCASSLGQSRNTGELFFGEGSRLTVL.

The chain combines TRBV5-6 with TRBJ2-7, with 13 bases identical to TRBD2. The germline V gene encodes CDR1 SGHDT and CDR2 YYEEEE. V shed 6 bases, J shed 4 bases, and the junction held 19 bases outside the gene matches. This CDR3 comprises 19 residues. The CDR3 DNA is TGTGCCAGCATCCTTGGTGAGCTACGACTAGCGGGGGGTCTTTACGAGCAGTACTTC. This gives the protein CASILGELRLAGGLYEQYF.

The genes are TRBV5-4 and TRBJ1-4; the D is unclear. Trimming shortened V by 4 bases and J by 6 bases, and 13 bases separated the two germline ends. The CDR3 is 14 residues long. Germline loops: CDR1 SGHNT, CDR2 YYREEE (reference sequence). The CDR3 loop reads CASSTKGGYEKLFF. The CDR3 DNA sequence: TGTGCCAGCAGCACTAAGGGAGGCTATGAAAAACTGTTTTTT.

In this sample, this clonotype turned up a few times. The chain recombines TRBV15 with TRBJ2-1, with a weak D call TRBD1 (5 bases). Per germline, CDR1 LNHNV and CDR2 YYDKDF (reference sequence). The CDR3 has 12 amino acids. Trimming removed 2 bases from V and 7 bases from J, with 6 bases in between. The CDR3 nucleotides are TGTGCCACCAGCAGAAAGGGGAATGAGCAGTTCTTC. It codes for CATSRKGNEQFF.

CDR3 protein: CAIRRLRNTGELFF. CDR3 sequence (DNA): TGTGCCATACGCCGGTTACGAAACACCGGGGAGCTGTTTTTT. This rearrangement joins TRBV2 to TRBJ2-2, with D hard to call. Germline V CDR1 and CDR2: SNHLY, FYNNEI. This CDR3 comprises 14 residues. V lost 10 bases to trimming and J lost 2 bases, with 14 bases between them.

V is TRBV6-2 or TRBV6-3 and J is TRBJ1-2, with a tentative D call TRBD1 (6 bases). This CDR3 comprises 13 residues. Trimming pared 8 bases from V and 2 bases from J, leaving 12 bases between. CDR1 and CDR2 (germline): MNHEY, SVGEGT. This CDR3 reads CASGGSLNYGYTF. The DNA of the CDR3 is TGTGCCAGCGGGGGCTCTCTAAACTATGGCTACACCTTC.

The genes are TRBV19 and TRBJ1-5; D is uncertain. The length of the CDR3 is 16 residues. Germline V lookup: CDR1 LNHDA, CDR2 SQIVND (reference sequence). The V end was cut by 2 bases, the J end by 1 base, with 12 bases between. The CDR3 protein is CASSIRAGMSNQPQHF. CDR3 DNA: TGTGCCAGTAGTATAAGGGCAGGTATGAGCAATCAGCCCCAGCATTTT.

The chain links TRBV18 to TRBJ2-2; D is ambiguous. Deletions cut 2 bases from V and 4 bases from J, with 8 bases between. CDR1 KGHSH and CDR2 LQKENI come from the germline V gene. There are 14 residues in the CDR3. CDR3: CASSPSQATGELFF. DNA of the CDR3: TGTGCCAGCTCACCAAGCCAGGCCACCGGGGAGCTGTTTTTT.

This chain joins TRBV29-1 and TRBJ1-2; a weak D match, TRBD1 (6 bases). Trimming pared 6 bases from V and 4 bases from J, leaving 12 bases between. CDR1 is SQVTM and CDR2 is ANQGSEA in the germline V gene. The CDR3 loop spans 12 amino acids. CDR3 in amino acids: CSVMDSSYGYTF. Here the CDR3 DNA reads TGCAGCGTGATGGACAGTTCCTATGGCTACACCTTC. Supplemented by reference TRBV29-1 and TRBJ1-2, the full variable domain reads SAVISQKPSRDICQRGTSLTIQCQVDSQVTMMFWYRQQPGQSLTLIATANQGSEATYESGFVIDKFPISRPNLTFSTLTVSNMSPEDSSIYLCSVMDSSYGYTFGSGTRLTVV.

This clonotype was detected a few times. The chain joins TRBV4-1 to TRBJ2-7, with D maybe TRBD2 (6 bases). The germline gives CDR1 MGHRA, CDR2 YSYEKL. The CDR3 totals 16 residues. Trimming shortened V by 0 bases and J by 0 bases, and 12 bases separated the two germline ends. The CDR3 loop reads CASSQDFGGSSYEQYF. The CDR3 region has the DNA TGCGCCAGCAGCCAAGATTTTGGAGGGAGCTCCTACGAGCAGTACTTC.

The genes are TRBV19 and TRBJ1-5, with 8 positions matching TRBD1. Trimming at V came to 3 bases and at J to 4 bases, leaving 8 bases not matched to a gene. CDR1 is LNHDA, CDR2 SQIVND, per germline (reference sequence). The CDR3 consists of 16 residues. The chain's CDR3 is CASSITRTGSNQPQHF. The CDR3 region has the DNA TGTGCCAGTAGTATTACCCGGACAGGGTCAAATCAGCCCCAGCATTTT. Variable domain in full (rest from reference TRBV19 and TRBJ1-5): DGGITQSPKYLFRKEGQNVTLSCEQNLNHDAMYWYRQDPGQGLRLIYYSQIVNDFQKGDIAEGYSVSREKKESFPLTVTSAQKNPTAFYLCASSITRTGSNQPQHFGDGTRLSIL.

This clonotype was seen just once. The chain has TRBV2 and TRBJ2-1; 10 positions match TRBD2. This CDR3 contains 18 residues. Losses at the gene ends were 7 bases for V and 2 bases for J; bases not matched to a gene: 14. Germline loops: CDR1 SNHLY, CDR2 FYNNEI. Here the CDR3 reads CASMGLASGSRTYNEQFF. CDR3 sequence (DNA): TGTGCCAGCATGGGTTTGGCTAGCGGGAGTCGCACCTACAATGAGCAGTTCTTC.

The chain combines TRBV19 with TRBJ1-1; no clear D. CDR3 length: 12 residues. V was pared by 6 bases and J by 4 bases, with 9 bases between. From germline, CDR1 is LNHDA and CDR2 SQIVND (reference sequence). CDR3 nucleotide sequence: TGTGCCAGTAGGGGCCTCGGCACTGAAGCTTTCTTT. Protein product: CASRGLGTEAFF.

This chain links TRBV12-3 or TRBV12-4 with TRBJ2-1; 9 bases map to TRBD2. CDR3 length equals 14 residues. J gave up 7 bases and V 4 bases, and 5 bases lay outside the gene matches. The CDR3: CASSSGTSTNEQFF. The CDR3 DNA reads as TGTGCCAGCAGTTCCGGGACTAGCACAAATGAGCAGTTCTTC.

V is TRBV15 and J is TRBJ2-1; D is unresolved. The germline V gene encodes CDR1 LNHNV and CDR2 YYDKDF (reference sequence). The length of the CDR3 is 14 residues. With 0 bases removed from V and 5 bases from J, the gap between germline ends came to 8 bases. The CDR3 is CATSREAIHNEQFF. The CDR3 DNA reads TGTGCCACCAGCAGAGAAGCGATCCACAATGAGCAGTTCTTC.

CDR3 sequence: CASSLGRSGETQYF. The CDR3, as DNA: TGTGCCAGCAGTTTAGGGCGGTCGGGAGAGACCCAGTACTTC. The chain has TRBV12-3 or TRBV12-4 and TRBJ2-5, with D hard to call. The CDR3 is 14 residues long. V shed 1 base and J shed 4 bases, with 10 bases lying between them.

J is TRBJ2-5 and V is TRBV24-1; 8 positions match TRBD1. This CDR3 is built from 18 residues. Per germline, CDR1 KGHDR and CDR2 SFDVKD. V lost 4 bases and J lost 4; bases outside the gene matches: 16. This chain's CDR3 is CATSESPLQGEVRETQYF. The CDR3 region has the DNA TGTGCCACCAGTGAATCCCCCCTACAGGGGGAGGTTCGAGAGACCCAGTACTTC.

The chain couples TRBV7-2 to TRBJ2-5; D may be TRBD2 (7 bases). V was clipped by 4 bases and J by 5 bases, with 14 bases between them. CDR3 size: 14 residues. CDR1 is SGHTA and CDR2 is FQGNSA in the germline V gene. The CDR3 nucleotides are TGTGCCAGCAGCTCACAGGGAGGGGGGGAGACCCAGTACTTC. Translating gives CASSSQGGGETQYF.

This chain links TRBV30 with TRBJ2-5; the D gene could be TRBD1 or TRBD2 (6 bases each). V dropped 4 bases and J dropped 4 bases, with 10 bases sitting between them. CDR1 is GTSNPN and CDR2 is SVGIG in the germline V gene (reference sequence). The CDR3 totals 12 residues. As DNA, the CDR3 is TGTGCCTGGAAGGGGGGAGGAGAGACCCAGTACTTC. Amino acid sequence: CAWKGGGETQYF.